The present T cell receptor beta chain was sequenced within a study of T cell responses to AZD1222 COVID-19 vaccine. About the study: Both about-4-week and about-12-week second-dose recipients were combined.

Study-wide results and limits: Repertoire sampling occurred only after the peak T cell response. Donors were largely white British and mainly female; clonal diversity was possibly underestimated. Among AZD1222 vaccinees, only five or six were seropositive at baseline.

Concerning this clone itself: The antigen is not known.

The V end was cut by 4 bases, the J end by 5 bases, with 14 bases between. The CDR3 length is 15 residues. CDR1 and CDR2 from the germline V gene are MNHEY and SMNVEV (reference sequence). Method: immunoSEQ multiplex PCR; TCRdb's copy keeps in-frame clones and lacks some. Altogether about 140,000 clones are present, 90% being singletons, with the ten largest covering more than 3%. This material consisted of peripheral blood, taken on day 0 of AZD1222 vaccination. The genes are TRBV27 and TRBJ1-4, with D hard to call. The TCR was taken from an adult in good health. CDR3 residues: CASSYVGMGNEKLFF. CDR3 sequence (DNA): TGTGCCAGCAGTTACGTTGGGATGGGGAATGAAAAACTGTTTTTT.